The 26 T cell receptor beta chains presented below share a single source sample, sequenced in a study of molecular identifiers for immune sequencing clone quantification. MiXCR, applied by TCRdb to the PCR reads, yields one record per CDR3 protein. This sample has a few hundred thousand distinct CDR3 sequences, with about a quarter found just once. The material sequenced was naive CD8+ T cells from blood, with Jurkat cell RNA spiked in. Indicated subset: FACS-sorted CD8+CD4-CCR7+CD45RA+ naive T cells. All receptors derive from a human donor in good health. Some libraries in this study had Jurkat cell RNA spiked in.

This clonotype was observed a few times. V and J are TRBV20-1 and TRBJ1-5; no firm D call. V was trimmed by 0 bases and J by 1 base, leaving 10 bases between them. Germline V gene data show CDR1 as DFQATT and CDR2 as SNEGSKA (reference sequence). The CDR3 covers 15 residues. This CDR3 is CSARDAPLSNQPQHF. Written as DNA, the CDR3 is TGCAGTGCTAGAGATGCCCCCCTGAGCAATCAGCCCCAGCATTTT.

This clonotype was seen repeatedly, ten times or more. V and J are TRBV5-4 and TRBJ1-2; maybe TRBD1 (6 bases). The germline gives CDR1 SGHNT, CDR2 YYREEE (reference sequence). Trimming took 3 bases from V and 0 from J, leaving 12 bases between them. The length of the CDR3 is 15 residues. The chain's CDR3 is CASSSTTGPNYGYTF. The CDR3 coding sequence is TGTGCCAGCAGCTCGACGACAGGTCCTAACTATGGCTACACCTTC.

Concerning this clonotype: This may arise from a read error, as a much more abundant clone is one base away. The rearrangement links TRBV6-2 or TRBV6-3 to TRBJ2-3; D may be TRBD2 (6 bases). Germline V gene sequence: CDR1 MNHEY, CDR2 SVGEGT. V was pared by 8 bases and J by 1 base, with 13 bases between. CDR3 size: 14 residues. The CDR3 nucleotides read TGTGCCAGCGGTTCTACGGGGGGCACAGATACGCAGTATTTT. Translating it yields CASGSTGGTDTQYF.

As to this clonotype: A much larger clone differs by one base, so this may be a read error. The V and J genes are TRBV5-1 and TRBJ2-5; D is possibly TRBD2 (6 bases). Looked up from germline, CDR1 is SGHRS and CDR2 is YFSETQ. The CDR3 covers 14 residues. Trimming took 4 bases from V and 5 from J, leaving 15 bases between them. CDR3 bases: TGCGCCAGCAGCAGGACTACCTTCTCGGAGACCCAGTACTTC. Its protein is CASSRTTFSETQYF.

The chain recombines TRBV19 with TRBJ2-7; possibly TRBD1 for D (6 bases). With 3 bases removed from V and 0 bases from J, the gap between germline ends came to 9 bases. CDR3 length: 14 residues. Per germline, CDR1 LNHDA and CDR2 SQIVND (reference sequence). CDR3 coding DNA: TGTGCCAGTAGTATTCAGGACAGCTCCTACGAGCAGTACTTC. As protein: CASSIQDSSYEQYF.

Worth noting for this clonotype: Possible read error: a much larger clone is one base away. The CDR3 is CASSCSVQPQHF. The CDR3, as DNA: TGTGCCAGCAGTTGCTCTGTACAGCCCCAGCATTTT. The rearrangement links TRBV6-2 or TRBV6-3 to TRBJ1-5; D is uncertain. In germline, CDR1 is MNHEY, CDR2 SVGEGT. This CDR3 has 12 residues. Trimming stripped 4 bases from V and 7 bases from J, with 8 bases between.

The count of this clonotype is one. One base away lies a much larger clone, so this may be a sequencing read error. The conserved closing phenylalanine or tryptophan is absent in this CDR3, likely reflecting a read error. The CDR3 protein is CASSLELGAGEQYL. The CDR3 DNA sequence: TGTGCCAGCAGCTTAGAGTTGGGGGCGGGTGAGCAGTACCTC. V gene TRBV7-9 combines with J gene TRBJ2-7; TRBD1 is a possible D gene (6 bases). Germline CDR1 SEHNR, CDR2 FQNEAQ (reference sequence). The ends were cut back, 1 base at V and 7 bases at J, with 14 bases in the middle. There are 14 residues in the CDR3.

This clonotype has a handful of counts. The chain joins TRBV7-6 to TRBJ1-4; no reliable D call. V was trimmed by 5 bases and J by 0 bases, leaving 19 bases between them. The germline gives CDR1 SGHVS, CDR2 FNYEAQ. The CDR3 totals 18 residues. CDR3: CASSRNLQQEATNEKLFF. In DNA, the CDR3 is TGTGCCAGCAGCCGCAATCTCCAGCAAGAAGCAACTAATGAAAAACTGTTTTTT.

The V gene is TRBV23-1, the J gene TRBJ2-7; D possibly corresponds to TRBD1 (6 bases). TRBV23-1 is an open reading frame whose function is uncertain. Between the trimmed V and J ends, which lost 6 bases and 4 bases, there was a span of 16 bases. The CDR3 extends over 14 amino acids. CDR3 in amino acids: CASSTGSEKYEQYF. The CDR3 nucleotides read TGCGCCAGCAGCACAGGGTCGGAAAAGTACGAGCAGTACTTC.

The sample holds many counts of this clonotype. V is TRBV20-1 and J is TRBJ2-3; 8 bases align to TRBD2. With 2 bases clipped from V and 3 bases from J, the junction kept 4 bases outside the gene matches. The CDR3 totals 14 residues. Germline V gene data show CDR1 as DFQATT and CDR2 as SNEGSKA (reference sequence). CDR3 sequence (DNA): TGCAGTGCTAGAACACGACTAGCGACAGATACGCAGTATTTT. Residues: CSARTRLATDTQYF.

Remarks on this clonotype: A read error is possible here, since a much larger clone lies one base away. The conserved final phenylalanine or tryptophan is absent from the CDR3, which likely points to a read error. The chain combines TRBV29-1 with TRBJ2-1; 11 bases are shared with TRBD2. Germline CDR1 is SQVTM and CDR2 is ANQGSEA. CDR3 length: 15 amino acids. After removal of 3 bases from V and 4 bases from J, the junction contained 5 bases not matched to a gene. The CDR3 spells CSVEFSGRGYNEQFV. CDR3 DNA sequence: TGCAGCGTTGAGTTTAGCGGGAGGGGGTACAATGAGCAGTTCGTC.

The sample holds a few counts of this clonotype. V is TRBV13 and J is TRBJ2-6; the match to TRBD1 covers 8 bases. The CDR3 runs to 17 residues. V lost 0 bases, J lost 2 bases, and 3 bases stayed unmatched. Germline CDR1 and CDR2: PRHDT and FYEKMQ (reference sequence). The CDR3 nucleotides are TGTGCCAGCAGCTTAGGGCAGGGGGCTGCTGGGGCCAACGTCCTGACTTTC. Its protein is CASSLGQGAAGANVLTF.

Comments on this clonotype: Its ends do not fully match the called genes, so a read error is possible. The J gene is TRBJ2-5, the V gene TRBV2, with D possibly being TRBD1 (5 bases). The length of the CDR3 is 13 residues. The germline CDR1 and CDR2 sequences are SNHLY and FYNNEI. The CDR3 bases are TGTGCCAGCACCCTGACAGAGCAAGAGCCCCAGTACTTC. As protein: CASTLTEQEPQYF.

A word on this clonotype: Being one base from a much bigger clone, this may be a read error. The chain joins TRBV7-9 to TRBJ1-1; TRBD1 is a possible D gene (5 bases). This CDR3 is 15 amino acids long. Germline values: CDR1 SEHNR, CDR2 FQNEAQ (reference sequence). Trimming took off 5 bases at V and 2 bases at J, with 15 bases between the two ends. CDR3 sequence: CASSPPGRSNTEAFF. The CDR3 DNA reads TGTGCCAGCAGCCCTCCGGGACGCAGTAACACTGAAGCTTTCTTT. Drawing the rest from reference TRBV7-9 and TRBJ1-1, the complete variable domain is DTGVSQNPRHKITKRGQNVTFRCDPISEHNRLYWYRQTLGQGPEFLTYFQNEAQLEKSRLLSDRFSAERPKGSFSTLEIQRTEQGDSAMYLCASSPPGRSNTEAFFGQGTRLTVV.

As for this clonotype: The germline gene is not matched at one end of the junction; a read error may be the cause. The chain joins TRBV12-3 or TRBV12-4 to TRBJ2-1; TRBD2 matches 8 bases. The CDR3 consists of 16 residues. The CDR3 coding sequence is TGTGCCAGCAGCGACGCTGAGCGGGGGCAGTGCAGTGAGCGGTTCTTC. Its protein product is CASSDAERGQCSERFF.

The chain combines TRBV6-2 or TRBV6-3 with TRBJ2-7; 9 positions match TRBD2. Germline-derived CDR1 and CDR2 are MNHEY and SVGEGT. The CDR3 spans 18 residues. The V segment lost 0 bases and the J segment 5 bases; nucleotides outside the gene matches: 14. CDR3 amino acids: CASSYSPAGGALSHEQYF. As DNA, the CDR3 is TGTGCCAGCAGTTACTCTCCAGCGGGAGGAGCCCTTAGCCACGAGCAGTACTTC.

This clonotype has a handful of counts. The chain joins TRBV28 to TRBJ1-1, with D hard to call. V was pared by 5 bases and J by 0 bases, with 16 bases between. The CDR3 loop spans 16 amino acids. CDR1 and CDR2 from the germline V gene are MDHEN and SYDVKM. The CDR3 loop is CASSGPRRRMNTEAFF. The CDR3 DNA reads TGTGCCAGCAGTGGGCCCCGACGGCGCATGAACACTGAAGCTTTCTTT. The full variable domain, in which reference TRBV28 and TRBJ1-1 provide the parts outside the CDR3, is DVKVTQSSRYLVKRTGEKVFLECVQDMDHENMFWYRQDPGLGLRLIYFSYDVKMKEKGDIPEGYSVSREKKERFSLILESASTNQTSMYLCASSGPRRRMNTEAFFGQGTRLTVV.

About this clonotype itself: Just one base apart from a much larger clone, this may be a read error. It is likely a read error, because the conserved phenylalanine at the end of the CDR3 is missing. The chain has TRBV20-1 and TRBJ2-3; 8 bases match TRBD1. J gave up 5 bases and V 1 base, and 5 bases lay outside the gene matches. This CDR3 contains 14 residues. Germline CDR1 is DFQATT and CDR2 is SNEGSKA (reference sequence). CDR3 amino acids: CSARVRRGQDTQYY. The CDR3 bases are TGCAGTGCTAGAGTGCGCAGGGGGCAAGATACGCAGTATTAT.

There are many counts of this clonotype. This chain uses TRBV15 with TRBJ2-3; TRBD1 or TRBD2 may be the D gene (5 bases each). V dropped 1 base and J dropped 2 bases, with 16 bases sitting between them. Germline values: CDR1 LNHNV, CDR2 YYDKDF (reference sequence). There are 17 residues in the CDR3. CDR3 protein: CATSRVDGGPDTDTQYF. CDR3 DNA sequence: TGTGCCACCAGCAGAGTTGATGGGGGACCAGACACAGATACGCAGTATTTT.

Concerning this clonotype itself: A read error is possible here, since a much larger clone lies one base away. The CDR3 reads CASSLTRTPPDTQYF. As DNA, the CDR3 is TGTGCCAGCAGTTTAACGAGAACCCCTCCAGATACGCAGTATTTT. V usage is TRBV27 and J usage is TRBJ2-3; D remains ambiguous. The CDR3 totals 15 residues. Germline V gene sequence: CDR1 MNHEY, CDR2 SMNVEV (reference sequence). V was cut by 2 bases and J by 4 bases, with 13 bases left in between.

This clonotype was seen a few times. The V and J genes are TRBV20-1 and TRBJ2-3; perhaps TRBD2 as D (6 bases). CDR1 is DFQATT, CDR2 SNEGSKA, per germline (reference sequence). The germline V and J ends were trimmed by 3 bases and 1 base, with 11 bases remaining between them. CDR3 length: 14 amino acids. The CDR3 protein is CSARGGLGTDTQYF. The DNA of the CDR3 is TGCAGTGCTAGGGGGGGACTCGGCACAGATACGCAGTATTTT.

The chain is built from TRBV20-1 and TRBJ2-7; D is perhaps TRBD2 (6 bases). Trimming pared 5 bases from V and 3 bases from J, leaving 11 bases between. CDR1 DFQATT and CDR2 SNEGSKA come from the germline V gene (reference sequence). The CDR3 runs 12 residues. The DNA for the CDR3 is TGCAGTGCTCGGGCCGGGGGCTACGAGCAGTACTTC. It specifies CSARAGGYEQYF.

This clonotype has just a few counts. The chain recombines TRBV4-1 with TRBJ2-7, with 11 bases fitting TRBD1. This CDR3 spans 14 amino acids. After removal of 1 base from V and 6 bases from J, the junction contained 2 bases not matched to a gene. Germline V gene lookup returns CDR1 MGHRA and CDR2 YSYEKL. The CDR3 coding sequence is TGCGCCAGCAGCCAAGGGACAGGGGGCATCGAGCAGTACTTC. Amino acids: CASSQGTGGIEQYF.

The chain uses TRBV4-3 and TRBJ2-7; weak D call: TRBD2 (5 bases). The CDR3 has 13 residues. V lost 0 bases and J 6 bases, leaving 9 bases between the germline ends. CDR1 is LGHNA, CDR2 YSLEER, per germline. CDR3 DNA: TGCGCCAGCAGCCAAGACGGGGTTACCGAGCAGTACTTC. Translation: CASSQDGVTEQYF.

This clonotype was seen many times. The chain recombines TRBV2 with TRBJ2-7; D might be TRBD1 or TRBD2, each matching 5 bases. CDR1 is SNHLY and CDR2 is FYNNEI in the germline V gene. V was trimmed by 6 bases and J by 1 base, leaving 16 bases between them. This CDR3 has 15 amino acids. The CDR3 DNA is TGTGCCAGCAGCGGGTCGAGGGACCTTTCCTACGAGCAGTACTTC. It yields the protein CASSGSRDLSYEQYF.

This clonotype was seen at least ten times. The V gene is TRBV2, the J gene TRBJ2-1; 9 bases match TRBD2. J lost 6 bases, V lost 5 bases, and 2 bases had no gene match. The germline gives CDR1 SNHLY, CDR2 FYNNEI. The CDR3 has 13 amino acids. As DNA, the CDR3 is TGTGCCAGCAGTAGGGGACTAGCCAATGAGCAGTTCTTC. Residues: CASSRGLANEQFF.